These 32 T cell receptor beta chains were all obtained from the same sample, sequenced in a study of beta chain features in type 1 diabetes. Study-wide results and caveats: In all four CD4+ subsets, TCRB CDR3 length was significantly, moderately reduced in type 1 diabetes.

No antigen has been assigned to these receptors. Since all of the isolated RNA was reverse transcribed, expressed TCRB transcripts were what got sequenced. Some clones are missing from TCRdb's copy, which holds only in-frame ones; the method was immunoSEQ multiplex PCR. The sample has around 340,000 clones, 7% to 10% seen once. The sequenced sample consisted of central memory CD4+ T cells from blood. These TCRs come from a man in his thirties or forties with type 1 diabetes.

The V gene is TRBV14, the J gene TRBJ2-5, with 9 bases that match TRBD2. The CDR3 runs 17 residues. Per germline, CDR1 SGHDN and CDR2 FVKESK. V lost 1 base to trimming and J lost 2 bases; unmatched junction nucleotides: 8. The chain's CDR3 is CASSQGSGGVIQETQYF. CDR3 DNA: TGTGCCAGCAGCCAAGGTAGCGGGGGAGTTATTCAAGAGACCCAGTACTTC.

The CDR3: CAWSVWAGSYNEQFF. The CDR3 nucleotides are TGTGCCTGGAGTGTATGGGCGGGGAGCTACAATGAGCAGTTCTTC. V gene TRBV30 combines with J gene TRBJ2-1; the D gene is possibly TRBD2 (6 bases). The germline CDR1 and CDR2 sequences are GTSNPN and SVGIG (reference sequence). The CDR3 has 15 amino acids. V dropped 0 bases and J dropped 3 bases, with 12 bases sitting between them.

This clone was picked up a small number of times. CDR3 DNA: TGCAGCGTCATAGGACCCTCGAACACCGGGGAGCTGTTTTTT. Translated: CSVIGPSNTGELFF. This chain joins TRBV29-1 and TRBJ2-2; unclear D gene. V was cut by 6 bases and J by 0 bases, with 11 bases left in between. The CDR3 contains 14 residues. Per germline, CDR1 SQVTM and CDR2 ANQGSEA.

This clone has just a few counts. This sequence joins TRBV18 and TRBJ2-7; 10 nucleotides line up with TRBD1. This CDR3 comprises 14 residues. The ends lost 4 bases at V and 5 bases at J; junction bases unmatched: 5. The germline V gene encodes CDR1 KGHSH and CDR2 LQKENI. CDR3 loop: CASSLLGQGNEQYF. The DNA of the CDR3 is TGTGCCAGCTCACTCCTGGGACAGGGGAACGAGCAGTACTTC.

The V and J genes are TRBV6-5 and TRBJ2-7; 9 bases line up with TRBD2. CDR3 size: 14 residues. V shed 5 bases, J shed 4 bases, and the junction held 6 bases outside the gene matches. Germline V lookup: CDR1 MNHEY, CDR2 SVGAGI. DNA of the CDR3: TGTGCCAGCAGTCCGCGGGGGGGCGGGTACGAGCAGTACTTC. Translating gives CASSPRGGGYEQYF.

The CDR3 region is CASSQQGHGQPQHF. For the CDR3, the DNA is TGTGCCAGCAGTCAACAGGGGCATGGTCAGCCCCAGCATTTT. The chain couples TRBV6-5 to TRBJ1-5; 7 bases are shared with TRBD1. The length of the CDR3 is 14 residues. The germline V gene has CDR1 MNHEY and CDR2 SVGAGI. The J segment lost 6 bases and the V segment lost 5 bases, leaving 7 bases of the junction unmatched.

This clone was observed a few times. The V call is TRBV6-4, the J call TRBJ1-1, with D uncertain. From germline, CDR1 is MRHNA and CDR2 SNTAGT. The CDR3 runs 14 residues. The ends were cut back, 0 bases at V and 0 bases at J, with 5 bases in the middle. CDR3 nucleotide sequence: TGTGCCAGCAGTGACTCGTCGGTGAACACTGAAGCTTTCTTT. Residues: CASSDSSVNTEAFF.

This clone has only a few counts. The rearrangement links TRBV11-3 to TRBJ1-1; maybe TRBD1 (6 bases). Germline-derived CDR1 and CDR2 are SGHNT and YENEEA. This CDR3 comprises 14 residues. V dropped 4 bases and J dropped 3 bases, with 12 bases sitting between them. The CDR3 is CASSSGHLDTEAFF. Here the CDR3 DNA reads TGTGCCAGCAGCTCGGGACATCTGGACACTGAAGCTTTCTTT.

This clone was seen ten or more times. The V call is TRBV18, the J call TRBJ1-4, with D uncertain. V was shortened by 0 bases and J by 3 bases, with 2 bases between the two germline ends. This CDR3 contains 13 residues. From germline, CDR1 is KGHSH and CDR2 LQKENI. The CDR3: CASSPPSNEKLFF. The CDR3 DNA reads TGTGCCAGCTCACCACCGTCTAATGAAAAACTGTTTTTT.

This clone has a count of ten or more. The chain couples TRBV28 to TRBJ2-6; either TRBD1 or TRBD2 may supply D (6 bases each). CDR1 is MDHEN, CDR2 SYDVKM, per germline. Between the trimmed V and J ends, which lost 6 bases and 9 bases, there was a span of 18 bases. CDR3 size: 15 residues. In DNA, the CDR3 is TGTGCCAGCAGCCCTACAGGGACTTTCGGCAACGTCCTGACTTTC. This translates into CASSPTGTFGNVLTF.

V and J are TRBV2 and TRBJ2-5; no reliable D call. Trimming left V 6 bases short and J 5 bases short, with 16 bases between. In germline, CDR1 is SNHLY, CDR2 FYNNEI. This CDR3 region has 14 residues. CDR3 in DNA: TGTGCCAGCAGCAACGGCGTCGGAAGGGAGACCCAGTACTTC. It encodes CASSNGVGRETQYF.

This clone turned up a few times. V usage is TRBV4-3 and J usage is TRBJ1-3; no clear D gene. The V gene lost 0 bases and the J gene lost 0 bases, with 9 bases spanning the gap. The CDR3 has 16 residues. Germline V gene lookup returns CDR1 LGHNA and CDR2 YSLEER. CDR3 residues: CASSQDMGNSGNTIYF. The CDR3 DNA reads TGCGCCAGCAGCCAAGATATGGGGAACTCTGGAAACACCATATATTTT.

This sequence joins TRBV10-3 and TRBJ1-4, with 9 bases lining up with TRBD1. CDR1 is ENHRY, CDR2 SYGVKD, per germline. This CDR3 region has 16 residues. Losses at the gene ends were 2 bases for V and 7 bases for J; bases not matched to a gene: 8. In DNA form, the CDR3 reads TGTGCCATCAGTGAGACCGGGACAGGGTCGGTTGAAAAACTGTTTTTT. Its protein is CAISETGTGSVEKLFF.

The chain links TRBV5-1 to TRBJ1-1, with TRBD1 matching over 9 bases. Germline-derived CDR1 and CDR2 are SGHRS and YFSETQ. Trimming cost V 8 bases and J 1 base; bases outside gene matches: 3. This CDR3 is 13 amino acids long. The DNA of the CDR3 is TGCGCCAGTAGGACAGGGGCGAACACTGAAGCTTTCTTT. Protein: CASRTGANTEAFF.

This chain joins TRBV7-6 and TRBJ2-5; TRBD1 or TRBD2 may be the D gene (5 bases each). Germline V gene lookup returns CDR1 SGHVS and CDR2 FNYEAQ. With 5 bases removed from V and 8 bases from J, the gap between germline ends came to 9 bases. The CDR3 totals 11 residues. This CDR3 reads CASSVRDTQYF. Written as DNA, the CDR3 is TGTGCCAGCAGCGTCAGGGACACCCAGTACTTC.

V is TRBV4-3 and J is TRBJ1-1; TRBD1 matches at 9 bases. There are 15 residues in the CDR3. The V gene end was trimmed by 4 bases and the J gene end by 2 bases; junction bases not matched to a gene: 5. Germline values: CDR1 LGHNA, CDR2 YSLEER. CDR3 sequence reads: CASSRGDRVNTEAFF. DNA for the CDR3: TGCGCCAGCAGCCGGGGGGACAGGGTCAACACTGAAGCTTTCTTT.

The chain links TRBV5-1 to TRBJ1-2, with unresolved D. CDR3 length: 15 residues. Trimming removed 5 bases at V and 1 base at J, with 15 bases between. The germline gives CDR1 SGHRS, CDR2 YFSETQ. The CDR3 sequence is CASRVQAEYNYGYTF. Here the CDR3 DNA reads TGCGCCAGCAGGGTCCAGGCGGAGTATAACTATGGCTACACCTTC.

This clone was counted a single time. V usage is TRBV27 and J usage is TRBJ1-4; the D gene is possibly TRBD1 (5 bases). The CDR3 covers 15 residues. CDR1 and CDR2 (germline): MNHEY, SMNVEV (reference sequence). Trimming left V 6 bases short and J 5 bases short, with 16 bases between. This chain's CDR3 is CASRMGGPVNEKLFF. CDR3 nucleotides: TGTGCCAGCAGAATGGGGGGACCGGTGAATGAAAAACTGTTTTTT.

This clone was detected a few times. The chain uses TRBV6-4 and TRBJ2-7, with D tentatively TRBD2 (6 bases). The germline gives CDR1 MRHNA, CDR2 SNTAGT. Trimming shortened V by 6 bases and J by 3 bases, and 15 bases separated the two germline ends. The CDR3 runs to 14 residues. CDR3 loop: CASSTGTRVYEQYF. CDR3 nucleotide sequence: TGTGCCAGCAGCACCGGGACTCGGGTCTACGAGCAGTACTTC.

Turning to this clone: A junction boundary mismatches the germline segment, possibly from a read error. The V call is TRBV4-3, the J call TRBJ2-3; the D gene is possibly TRBD2 (5 bases). The CDR3 sequence is 15 residues long. Germline V lookup: CDR1 LGHNA, CDR2 YSLEER. For the CDR3, the DNA is TGCACCAGCAGCCAAGGTTCTGGGCGGGCAGATACGCAGTATTTT. It yields the protein CTSSQGSGRADTQYF.

In this sample, this clone turned up a few times. This chain connects TRBV5-4 to TRBJ2-7, with D tentatively TRBD1 (6 bases). The CDR3 length is 16 residues. Germline CDR1 reads SGHNT; CDR2 reads YYREEE (reference sequence). V gave up 3 bases and J gave up 0 bases, with 16 bases separating them. DNA of the CDR3: TGTGCCAGCAGCTCTGAGGGGACAACTAGCTCCTACGAGCAGTACTTC. Translating gives CASSSEGTTSSYEQYF. Based on the CDR3 plus reference TRBV5-4 and TRBJ2-7, the full variable domain is ETGVTQSPTHLIKTRGQQVTLRCSSQSGHNTVSWYQQALGQGPQFIFQYYREEENGRGNFPPRFSGLQFPNYSSELNVNALELDDSALYLCASSSEGTTSSYEQYFGPGTRLTVT.

The chain joins TRBV7-2 to TRBJ2-3; 8 bases align to TRBD2. The ends lost 6 bases at V and 0 bases at J; junction bases unmatched: 2. The CDR3 has 14 residues. Germline V gene lookup returns CDR1 SGHTA and CDR2 FQGNSA. The DNA of the CDR3 is TGTGCCAGCAGGCGGGGGGTTAGCACAGATACGCAGTATTTT. As protein: CASRRGVSTDTQYF.

The chain carries TRBV7-2 and TRBJ2-5; 9 bases map to TRBD2. CDR1 is SGHTA, CDR2 FQGNSA, per germline. The CDR3 has 16 residues. The trim removed 3 bases at V and 5 bases at J, leaving 10 bases unmatched. The CDR3 is CASSFVAGGNVETQYF. In nucleotides, the CDR3 is TGTGCCAGCAGCTTCGTTGCGGGGGGGAATGTGGAGACCCAGTACTTC.

There are many counts of this clone. The chain is built from TRBV7-2 and TRBJ2-7; 8 bases map to TRBD1. Germline CDR1 SGHTA, CDR2 FQGNSA. The CDR3 extends over 15 amino acids. With 4 bases clipped from V and 0 bases from J, the junction kept 5 bases outside the gene matches. CDR3 in amino acids: CASSSTGAHSYEQYF. CDR3 coding DNA: TGTGCCAGCAGCTCGACAGGGGCCCACTCCTACGAGCAGTACTTC.

J is TRBJ1-2 and V is TRBV6-1; TRBD1 matches 11 bases. The ends lost 3 bases at V and 8 bases at J; junction bases unmatched: 5. From germline, CDR1 is MNHNS and CDR2 SASEGT. CDR3 size: 14 residues. The CDR3 spells CASSDGQGAGGYTF. CDR3 coding DNA: TGTGCCAGCAGTGACGGACAGGGGGCGGGAGGCTACACCTTC.

The V gene is TRBV7-2, the J gene TRBJ2-1; no clear D. V was cut by 6 bases and J by 2 bases, with 11 bases left in between. This CDR3 comprises 14 residues. Germline assignment: CDR1 SGHTA and CDR2 FQGNSA. CDR3 coding DNA: TGTGCCAGCAGTACGGGTTCTCCCTACAATGAGCAGTTCTTC. Translated: CASSTGSPYNEQFF.

V gene TRBV28 combines with J gene TRBJ2-5; 13 bases match TRBD2. CDR1 and CDR2 from the germline V gene are MDHEN and SYDVKM. J lost 2 bases, V lost 7 bases, and 4 bases had no gene match. The CDR3 runs to 15 residues. CDR3 region: CASTGTSGDQETQYF. The CDR3 coding sequence is TGTGCCAGCACCGGGACTAGCGGGGATCAAGAGACCCAGTACTTC.

The chain uses TRBV4-1 and TRBJ2-2; 7 bases line up with TRBD1. J lost 7 bases, V lost 4 bases, and 3 bases had no gene match. The CDR3 spans 13 residues. Germline values: CDR1 MGHRA, CDR2 YSYEKL. The CDR3 spells CASSLDRVGELFF. The CDR3 coding sequence is TGCGCCAGCAGCCTAGACAGGGTCGGGGAGCTGTTTTTT.

The chain combines TRBV11-2 with TRBJ2-3; 9 bases line up with TRBD2. This CDR3 region has 15 residues. Per germline, CDR1 SGHAT and CDR2 FQNNGV. The V gene end was trimmed by 5 bases and the J gene end by 5 bases; junction bases not matched to a gene: 8. The CDR3 here is CASSRAGGGVDTQYF. CDR3 bases: TGTGCCAGCAGCAGAGCGGGGGGAGGTGTAGATACGCAGTATTTT.

DNA for the CDR3: TGTGCCAGCAGTACCTCAGCCATAGGGGAGACCCAGTACTTC. Translation gives CASSTSAIGETQYF. The rearrangement links TRBV5-6 to TRBJ2-5; the D is unclear. V shed 5 bases and J shed 5 bases, with 16 bases lying between them. The CDR3 is 14 residues long. Germline CDR1 is SGHDT and CDR2 is YYEEEE.

This clone was seen just once. The CDR3 is CASAGRGVEETQYF. The CDR3, as DNA: TGTGCCAGCGCCGGCAGGGGTGTAGAAGAGACCCAGTACTTC. The chain has TRBV6-5 and TRBJ2-5; possibly TRBD1 for D (6 bases). CDR3 length equals 14 residues. From germline, CDR1 is MNHEY and CDR2 SVGAGI. The germline V and J ends were trimmed by 8 bases and 3 bases, with 16 bases remaining between them.

The chain combines TRBV11-2 with TRBJ2-1; 9 positions match TRBD2. The V gene's germline CDR1 is SGHAT and CDR2 FQNNGV. The J segment lost 9 bases and the V segment lost 5 bases, leaving 14 bases of the junction unmatched. The CDR3 runs to 16 residues. CDR3 amino acids: CASSAHLNAGGPEQFF. Here the CDR3 DNA reads TGTGCCAGCAGCGCCCACCTTAATGCGGGGGGGCCTGAGCAGTTCTTC.